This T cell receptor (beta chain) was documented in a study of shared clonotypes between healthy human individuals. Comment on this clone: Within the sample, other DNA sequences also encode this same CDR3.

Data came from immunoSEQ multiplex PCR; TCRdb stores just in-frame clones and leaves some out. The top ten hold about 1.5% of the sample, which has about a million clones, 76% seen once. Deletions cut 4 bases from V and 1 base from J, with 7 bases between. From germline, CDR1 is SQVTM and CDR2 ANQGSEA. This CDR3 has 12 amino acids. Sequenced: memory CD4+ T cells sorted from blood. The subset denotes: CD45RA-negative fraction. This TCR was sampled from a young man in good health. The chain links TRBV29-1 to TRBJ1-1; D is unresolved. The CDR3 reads CSVARGNTEAFF. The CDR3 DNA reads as TGCAGCGTTGCACGGGGGAACACTGAAGCTTTCTTT.